This is a list of T cell receptor beta chains from one sample in a study of blood T cell repertoires in COVID-19. Only in-frame clones appear in the TCRdb table, and some are missing; sequencing was by immunoSEQ multiplex PCR. The sample lists 150,000 to 200,000 clones; roughly 85% were seen once. The source material was peripheral blood. These receptors were obtained from a man in his forties or fifties with acute or convalescent COVID-19. The CDR3 runs from the conserved cysteine through the conserved F or W. The D gene is left open where the match is weak. Size is omitted from some rows. Given values are once, few, many or a class for expanded clones.

DNA,CDR3,V,J,D,size
TGTGCCAGCAGCTCCGGGACAGCCCAAGAGACCCAGTACTTC,CASSSGTAQETQYF,TRBV5-4,TRBJ2-5,TRBD1,-
TGTGCCAGCAGGGCGACAGTTTGGGGACAGGGGGCCCACAATGAGCAGTTCTTC,CASRATVWGQGAHNEQFF,TRBV14,TRBJ2-1,TRBD1,-
TGCGCCAGCAGCTTGGATGTACCAGGTTCATCTGGAAACACCATATATTTT,CASSLDVPGSSGNTIYF,TRBV5-1,TRBJ1-3,-,-
TGTGCCAGCAGCCAAGATAAGGGGTTTTCACCCCTCCACTTT,CASSQDKGFSPLHF,TRBV3-1/TRBV3-2,TRBJ1-6,-,-
TGTGCCAGCAGCCCGTGGGGGGGCCACGCCCTCACAGATACGCAGTATTTT,CASSPWGGHALTDTQYF,TRBV5-6,TRBJ2-3,-,-
TGCAGCGTTGAGCAACAGGGGGCATACACTGAAGCTTTCTTT,CSVEQQGAYTEAFF,TRBV29-1,TRBJ1-1,TRBD1,-
TGTGCCATCAGTGGGGACAGGGGGGAGTATGGCTACACCTTC,CAISGDRGEYGYTF,TRBV10-3,TRBJ1-2,TRBD1,few
TGTGCCTGGACTCGAGCTGGAAACACCATATATTTT,CAWTRAGNTIYF,TRBV30,TRBJ1-3,-,-
TGTGCCACCAGCAAACGGACTAGCGGGGGGACCTACAATGAGCAGTTCTTC,CATSKRTSGGTYNEQFF,TRBV15,TRBJ2-1,TRBD2,-
TGTGCCAGTAGCCTAGGACAGGCTGAAGCTTTCTTT,CASSLGQAEAFF,TRBV19,TRBJ1-1,TRBD1,-
TGCGCCAGCAGCTTGCAGGGCTCTGGGGCCAACGTCCTGACTTTC,CASSLQGSGANVLTF,TRBV5-1,TRBJ2-6,-,-
TGTGCCAGCAGCTTGGCCAGAACCCCCTACGAGCAGTACTTC,CASSLARTPYEQYF,TRBV5-6,TRBJ2-7,-,-
TGTGCCAGCAGCCCCACGGGCGGGGGGGCGCATACGCAGTATTTT,CASSPTGGGAHTQYF,TRBV7-3,TRBJ2-3,TRBD2,-
TGTGCCAGCGGCGAACAGGGGTCCTACAATGAGCAGTTCTTC,CASGEQGSYNEQFF,TRBV28,TRBJ2-1,TRBD1,-
TGTGCCAGCAGCGCACGGACAGCGAGGGGGACGGCCGGGGAGCTGTTTTTT,CASSARTARGTAGELFF,TRBV28,TRBJ2-2,-,-
TGCGCCAGCAGTCTCACTAGCGGGGAGTACAATGAGCAGTTCTTC,CASSLTSGEYNEQFF,TRBV10-2,TRBJ2-1,TRBD2,-
TGTGCCAGCAGCCCAGGGGGGACAGGGACCTACGAGCAGTACTTC,CASSPGGTGTYEQYF,TRBV7-3,TRBJ2-7,TRBD1,-
TGTGCCAGTAGTATACCCCGGGACAGGGGAGGCTACACCTTC,CASSIPRDRGGYTF,TRBV19,TRBJ1-2,TRBD1,-
TGCAGCGCCGGACAGGTTACCTATGGCTACACCTTC,CSAGQVTYGYTF,TRBV29-1,TRBJ1-2,TRBD1,-
TGCGCCAGCAGCCCGGTTGCAGGGATGTCCGAGCAGTACTTC,CASSPVAGMSEQYF,TRBV5-1,TRBJ2-7,-,once
TGTGCCAGTAGTATCCCCGCACAGGGGGCGGGCACCGGGGAGCTGTTTTTT,CASSIPAQGAGTGELFF,TRBV19,TRBJ2-2,TRBD1,-
TGTGCCTGGAGTGGCCCAGGGGGCCCCACCGGGGAGCTGTTTTTT,CAWSGPGGPTGELFF,TRBV30,TRBJ2-2,TRBD1,once
TGTGCCAGCAGCTACGCGTTGGAGTCCATCCTAACCCCAAATGGCTACACCTTC,CASSYALESILTPNGYTF,TRBV7-2,TRBJ1-2,-,once
TGCGCCAGCAGTCCCCGCGGGGGGAACACTGAAGCTTTCTTT,CASSPRGGNTEAFF,TRBV10-1,TRBJ1-1,-,-
TGTGCCAGCAGTTCTCCGCAGGGGGTCTCCTACGAGCAGTACTTC,CASSSPQGVSYEQYF,TRBV2,TRBJ2-7,TRBD1,-
TGTGCCAGCGGGGCAGGGGGCTCTATCCCCCCTGAAGCTTTCTTT,CASGAGGSIPPEAFF,TRBV2,TRBJ1-1,TRBD1,-
TGCAGCGTTGCCGGTGGAGGAGCTAACTATGGCTACACCTTC,CSVAGGGANYGYTF,TRBV29-1,TRBJ1-2,-,-
TGTGCCAGCAGCCGGACAGCTGATAATTCACCCCTCCACTTT,CASSRTADNSPLHF,TRBV3-1/TRBV3-2,TRBJ1-6,-,-